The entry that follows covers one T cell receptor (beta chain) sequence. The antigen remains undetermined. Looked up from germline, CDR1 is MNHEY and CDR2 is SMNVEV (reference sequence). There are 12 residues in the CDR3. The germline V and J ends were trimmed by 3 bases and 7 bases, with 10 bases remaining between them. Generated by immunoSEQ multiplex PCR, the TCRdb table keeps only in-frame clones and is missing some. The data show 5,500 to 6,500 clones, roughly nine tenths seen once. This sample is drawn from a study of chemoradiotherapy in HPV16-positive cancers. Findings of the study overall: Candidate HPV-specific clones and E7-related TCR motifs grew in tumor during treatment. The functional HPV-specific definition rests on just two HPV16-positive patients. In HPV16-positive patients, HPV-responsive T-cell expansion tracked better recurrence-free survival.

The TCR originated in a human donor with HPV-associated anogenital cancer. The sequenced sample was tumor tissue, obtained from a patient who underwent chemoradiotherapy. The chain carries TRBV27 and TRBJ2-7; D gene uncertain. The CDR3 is CASSLLGLEQYF. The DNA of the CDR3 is TGTGCCAGCAGTTTGTTGGGTTTGGAGCAGTACTTC.